Listed below are T cell receptor beta chains from one sample, sequenced in a study of human T cells and chemical hapten exposure. TCRdb analysed the RACE reads with MiXCR anew, one entry per CDR3 protein. The table includes about 340,000 distinct CDR3 sequences, approximately 6.3% detected once. This material consisted of whole blood, taken in connection with sensitization to the hapten diphenylcyclopropenone (DPC). These receptors all come from a woman in her late teens or twenties with alopecia areata. Some clones in this sample may be carry-over from other donors' samples. CDR3s include the opening cysteine and the closing phenylalanine or tryptophan. A D gene is named only where the DNA matches it firmly.

TRBV5-1	TRBJ1-2	.	CASSLWENGYTF
TRBV4-1	TRBJ2-1	.	CASSQVRDEQFF
TRBV18	TRBJ2-1	.	CASSPPRDYNEQFF
TRBV21-1	TRBJ2-7	.	CASSPPGESSYEQYF
TRBV29-1	TRBJ2-5	.	CSVESGIPAETQYF
TRBV28	TRBJ2-1	.	CASISGDTYNEQFF
TRBV20-1	TRBJ1-4	.	CSAHRSNEKLFF
TRBV28	TRBJ2-5	.	CASSLIMGSQETQYF
TRBV5-4	TRBJ2-3	.	CASSFTGGLDTQYF
TRBV12-3/TRBV12-4	TRBJ2-5	.	CASTPGGSNIKETQYF
TRBV10-2	TRBJ2-4	.	CASSETENIQYF
TRBV5-1	TRBJ1-3	.	CASSLVVGATGNTIYF
TRBV2	TRBJ1-1	.	CASSEHLGITEAFF
TRBV7-9	TRBJ1-2	.	CASSLSAAGYGYTF
TRBV27	TRBJ2-6	.	CASGSYAGANVLTF
TRBV7-3	TRBJ1-4	.	CASSLNPPGPNEKLFF
TRBV25-1	TRBJ2-5	.	CASSEWGSPETQYF
TRBV25-1	TRBJ1-1	.	CASSGDPLKFTEAFF
TRBV7-6	TRBJ2-6	.	CASSLAGAPAGANVLTF
TRBV5-1	TRBJ1-3	.	CASSFQDPGNTIYF
TRBV28	TRBJ1-3	.	CASHAGTGNTIYF
TRBV7-7	TRBJ2-3	.	CASSPRSGTDTQYF
TRBV6-2/TRBV6-3	TRBJ2-1	TRBD2	CASSYPPAGGVNEQFF
TRBV6-1	TRBJ2-2	TRBD2	CASRPGLAGPRGTGELFF
TRBV10-3	TRBJ2-3	TRBD2	CATTMERGNTDTQYF
TRBV7-2	TRBJ2-7	.	CASSLGGPSHRAYF
TRBV20-1	TRBJ2-3	TRBD1	CSAPGQGVDTQYF
TRBV7-9	TRBJ2-7	TRBD1	CASSLAGQGSEQYF
TRBV6-2/TRBV6-3	TRBJ2-2	TRBD2	CASLLGGAGELFF
TRBV12-3/TRBV12-4	TRBJ1-2	.	CASSLGRWAEGHGYTF
TRBV3-1	TRBJ2-7	.	CASSPGRGYEQYF
TRBV4-3	TRBJ1-1	.	CASSQEAQEDSTEAFF
TRBV6-2/TRBV6-3	TRBJ2-3	TRBD1	CASSPLQGATQYF
TRBV16	TRBJ1-1	TRBD1	CASSRGQGGTEAFF
TRBV12-3/TRBV12-4	TRBJ1-5	.	CASSPGQHSNQPQHF
TRBV10-3	TRBJ1-5	TRBD1	CAISSGTGTRQPQHF
TRBV4-2	TRBJ1-3	.	CASSQVRGASGNTIYF
TRBV21-1	TRBJ1-2	.	CASSIYHRTDNTRGYTF
TRBV19	TRBJ2-3	TRBD2	CATRITAGRDTQYF
TRBV2	TRBJ1-2	.	CASSEETSGYTF
TRBV7-2	TRBJ2-3	.	CASSETLTDTQYF
TRBV6-5	TRBJ2-7	.	CASSYSKVLTGSYEQYF
TRBV4-1	TRBJ2-3	TRBD2	CASSQVAGDVDTQYF
TRBV12-3/TRBV12-4	TRBJ2-3	TRBD2	CASSLKRGGPEDTQYF
TRBV6-4	TRBJ1-2	.	CASSNLAGTDPSTF
TRBV5-1	TRBJ2-2	TRBD1	CASSSDRGNTGELFF
TRBV4-2	TRBJ2-3	TRBD2	CASSQGLVAGAIGTDTQYF
TRBV4-2	TRBJ2-7	TRBD1	CASSQSTGHLYEQYF
TRBV3-1	TRBJ2-7	.	CASSQVDRSYEQYF
TRBV7-2	TRBJ1-2	.	CASSLEGWGYTF